This entry concerns a single T cell receptor (beta chain). This sample is drawn from a study of T cell clones after liver transplantation. Sequencing used immunoSEQ multiplex PCR; TCRdb keeps in-frame clones, though not all of them. The sample holds 65,000 to 80,000 clones, about 80% seen once. Per germline, CDR1 SGHTA and CDR2 FQGNSA. Trimming removed 6 bases from V and 4 bases from J, with 15 bases in between. The CDR3 covers 15 residues. The specimen was CD4+ T cells from blood, collected before liver transplant. This chain connects TRBV7-2 to TRBJ1-4; TRBD1 might be the D (5 bases). The sequence was collected from a human donor who received a liver transplant. The CDR3 sequence is CASREGQVLNEKLFF. The DNA for the CDR3 is TGTGCCAGCAGAGAGGGGCAGGTGCTTAATGAAAAACTGTTTTTT.